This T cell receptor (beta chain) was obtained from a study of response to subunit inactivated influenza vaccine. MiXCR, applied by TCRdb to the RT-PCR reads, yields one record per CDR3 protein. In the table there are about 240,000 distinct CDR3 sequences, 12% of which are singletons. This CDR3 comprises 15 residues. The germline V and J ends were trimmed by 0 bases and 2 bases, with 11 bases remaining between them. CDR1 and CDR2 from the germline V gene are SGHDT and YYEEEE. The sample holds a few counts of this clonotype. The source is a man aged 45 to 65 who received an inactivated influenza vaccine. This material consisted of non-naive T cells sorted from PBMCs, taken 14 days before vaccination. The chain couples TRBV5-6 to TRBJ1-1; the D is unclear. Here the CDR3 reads CASSLASGANTEAFF. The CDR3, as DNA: TGTGCCAGCAGCTTGGCCTCAGGCGCCAACACTGAAGCTTTCTTT.